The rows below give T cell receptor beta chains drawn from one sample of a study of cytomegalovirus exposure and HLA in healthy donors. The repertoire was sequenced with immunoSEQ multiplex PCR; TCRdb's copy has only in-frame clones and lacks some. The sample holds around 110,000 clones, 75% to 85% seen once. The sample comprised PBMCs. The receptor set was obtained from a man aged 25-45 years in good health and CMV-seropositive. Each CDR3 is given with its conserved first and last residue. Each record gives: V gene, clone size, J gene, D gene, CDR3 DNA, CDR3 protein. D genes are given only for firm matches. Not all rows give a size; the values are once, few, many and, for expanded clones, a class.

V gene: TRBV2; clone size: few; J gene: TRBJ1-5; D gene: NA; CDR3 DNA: TGTGCCAGCAGTGTTTGGGGGGGGTTTAGCAATCAGCCCCAGCATTTT; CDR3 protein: CASSVWGGFSNQPQHF
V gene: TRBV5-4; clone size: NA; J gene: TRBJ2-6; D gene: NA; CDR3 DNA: TGTGCCAGCGGAGTCTCTGGGGCCAACGTCCTGACTTTC; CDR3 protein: CASGVSGANVLTF
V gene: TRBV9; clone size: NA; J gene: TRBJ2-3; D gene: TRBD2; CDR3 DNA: TGTGCCAGCAGCGTATCTAGCGGAACTACAGATACGCAGTATTTT; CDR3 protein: CASSVSSGTTDTQYF
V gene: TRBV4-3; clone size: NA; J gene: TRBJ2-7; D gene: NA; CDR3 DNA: TGCGCCAGCAGCCAAGATCTGGGTAGCCGATCCTACGAGCAGTACTTC; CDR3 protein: CASSQDLGSRSYEQYF
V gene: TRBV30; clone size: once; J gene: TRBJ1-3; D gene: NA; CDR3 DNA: TGTGCCTGGAGTGTACGTCGGAGTGGCCTACGAATACATTTT; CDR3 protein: CAWSVRRSGLRIHF
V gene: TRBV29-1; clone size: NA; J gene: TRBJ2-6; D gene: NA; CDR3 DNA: TGCAGCGTTGCCCCCGCTGGGGCCAACGTCCTGACTTTC; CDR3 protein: CSVAPAGANVLTF
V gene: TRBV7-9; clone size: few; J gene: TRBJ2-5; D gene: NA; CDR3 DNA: TGTGCCAGCAGACCCGGAAGGGGTGGAGAGACCCAGTACTTC; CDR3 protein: CASRPGRGGETQYF
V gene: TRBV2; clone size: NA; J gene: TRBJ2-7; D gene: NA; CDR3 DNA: TGTGCCAGCCTACTAGCTCGCGAGCAGTACTTC; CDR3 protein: CASLLAREQYF
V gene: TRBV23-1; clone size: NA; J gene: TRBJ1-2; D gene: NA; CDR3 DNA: TGCGCCAGCACGCGACTCACCGTCGGCTACACCTTC; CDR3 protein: CASTRLTVGYTF
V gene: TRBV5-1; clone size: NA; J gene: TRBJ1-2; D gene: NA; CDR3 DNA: TGCGCCAGCAGCACAGGGACCGTATACACCTTC; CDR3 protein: CASSTGTVYTF
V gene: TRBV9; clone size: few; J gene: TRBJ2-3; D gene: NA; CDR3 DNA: TGTGCCAGCAGCGTATTGGAGGGCTTCACAGATACGCAGTATTTT; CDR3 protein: CASSVLEGFTDTQYF
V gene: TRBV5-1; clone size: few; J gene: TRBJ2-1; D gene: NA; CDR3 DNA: TGCGCCAGCAGCGGAGGAGTGGGTTTGACCTACAATGAGCAGTTCTTC; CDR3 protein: CASSGGVGLTYNEQFF
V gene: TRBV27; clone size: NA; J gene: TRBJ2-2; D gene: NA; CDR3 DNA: TGTGCCAGCAGTCCCGAGTACACCGGGGAGCTGTTTTTT; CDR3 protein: CASSPEYTGELFF
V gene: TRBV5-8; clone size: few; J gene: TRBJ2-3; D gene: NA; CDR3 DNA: TGTGCCAGCAGCTTGCCGTTTGGCGGGAACACAGATACGCAGTATTTT; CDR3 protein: CASSLPFGGNTDTQYF
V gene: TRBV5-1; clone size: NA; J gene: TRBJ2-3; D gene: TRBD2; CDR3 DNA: TGCGCCAGCAGCCCGGGGACTAGCGTTAGCACAGATACGCAGTATTTT; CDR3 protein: CASSPGTSVSTDTQYF
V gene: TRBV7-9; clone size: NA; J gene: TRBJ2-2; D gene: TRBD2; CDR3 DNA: TGTGCCAGCAGCTTCGGGACTAGCGGAGGGACCGGGGAGCTGTTTTTT; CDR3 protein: CASSFGTSGGTGELFF
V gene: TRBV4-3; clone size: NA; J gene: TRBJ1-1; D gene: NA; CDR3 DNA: TGCGCCAGCAGCCCGGGGAGATTGAACACTGAAGCTTTCTTT; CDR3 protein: CASSPGRLNTEAFF
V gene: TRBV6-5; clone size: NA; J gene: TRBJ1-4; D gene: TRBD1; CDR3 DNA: TGTGCCAGCAGTTACTCGTGGACAGGGGGTTTGGAAAAACTGTTTTTT; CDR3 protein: CASSYSWTGGLEKLFF
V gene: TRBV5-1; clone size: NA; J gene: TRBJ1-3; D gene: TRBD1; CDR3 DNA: TGCGCCAGCAGCGGCGGGACAGGGGGAAACACCATATATTTT; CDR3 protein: CASSGGTGGNTIYF
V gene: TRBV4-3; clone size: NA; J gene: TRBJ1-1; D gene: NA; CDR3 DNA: TGCGCCAGCAGCCAGCATCCAGGCTACACTGAAGCTTTCTTT; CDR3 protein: CASSQHPGYTEAFF
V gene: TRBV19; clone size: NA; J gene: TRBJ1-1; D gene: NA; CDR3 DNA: TGTGCCAGTAGGGGGGGGGAGCGGGTGGGGAACACTGAAGCTTTCTTT; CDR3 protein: CASRGGERVGNTEAFF
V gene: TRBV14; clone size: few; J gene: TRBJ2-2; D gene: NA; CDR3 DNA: TGTGCCAGCAGCCCTCGGGCCAGGGCAAACACCGGGGAGCTGTTTTTT; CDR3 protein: CASSPRARANTGELFF
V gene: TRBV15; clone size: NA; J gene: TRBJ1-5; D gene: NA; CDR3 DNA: TGTGCCACCAGCAGAGAGGGGCAGGGCCCACAGCCCCAGCATTTT; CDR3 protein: CATSREGQGPQPQHF
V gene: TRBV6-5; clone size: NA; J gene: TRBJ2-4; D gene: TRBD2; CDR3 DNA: TGTGCCAGCAGCACTAGCGGGGGGTCCAAAAACAGTCAGTACTTC; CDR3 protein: CASSTSGGSKNSQYF
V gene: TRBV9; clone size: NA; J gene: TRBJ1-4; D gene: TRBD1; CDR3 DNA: TGTGCCAGCAGCCTATGGACAGGGGGAACTGAAAAACTGTTTTTT; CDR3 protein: CASSLWTGGTEKLFF
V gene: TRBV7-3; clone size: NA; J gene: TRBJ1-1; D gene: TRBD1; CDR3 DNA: TGTGCCAGCAGCTTGACAGGGTCGAGGACTGAAGCTTTCTTT; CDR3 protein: CASSLTGSRTEAFF
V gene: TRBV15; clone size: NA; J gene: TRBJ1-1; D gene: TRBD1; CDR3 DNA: TGTGCCACCAGCAGAGATTTCACATCCGGGACAGGGTGCTCTTTCTTT; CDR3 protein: CATSRDFTSGTGCSFF
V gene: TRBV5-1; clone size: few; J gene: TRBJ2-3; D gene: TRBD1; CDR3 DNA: TGCGCCAGCACCTCGGGGCAGGGGGAAAACACAGATACGCAGTATTTT; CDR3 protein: CASTSGQGENTDTQYF
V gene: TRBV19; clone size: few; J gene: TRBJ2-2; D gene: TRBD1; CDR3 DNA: TGTGCCAGTAGTTGGGGACAGGGTATCACCGGGGAGCTGTTTTTT; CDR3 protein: CASSWGQGITGELFF
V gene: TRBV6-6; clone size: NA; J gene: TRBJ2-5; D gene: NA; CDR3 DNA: TGTGCCAGCAGTACCCCAGGGGGAGGAGAGACCCAGTACTTC; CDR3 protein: CASSTPGGGETQYF
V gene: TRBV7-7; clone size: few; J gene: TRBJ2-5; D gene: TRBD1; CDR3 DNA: TGTGCTAGCAGCTTAGGAGGACAGGGCGGCTTAGGGGAGACCCAGTACTTC; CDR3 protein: CASSLGGQGGLGETQYF
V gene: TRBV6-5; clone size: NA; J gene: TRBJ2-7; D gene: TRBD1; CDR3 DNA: TGTGCCAGCAGGAAGGACAGGGGTGCCTACGAGCAGTACTTC; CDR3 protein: CASRKDRGAYEQYF
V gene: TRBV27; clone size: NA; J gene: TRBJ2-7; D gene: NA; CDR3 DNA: TGTGCCAGCAGTTTAAGTATGTTCAGGGGAACCTCCTACGAGCAGTACTTC; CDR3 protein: CASSLSMFRGTSYEQYF
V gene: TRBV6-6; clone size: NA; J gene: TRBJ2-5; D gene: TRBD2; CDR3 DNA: TGTGCCAGCAACCCCGGGACTAGCGTAGCGACCCAGTACTTC; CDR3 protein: CASNPGTSVATQYF
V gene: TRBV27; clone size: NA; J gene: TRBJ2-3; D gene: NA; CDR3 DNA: TGTGCCAGCAGCTCCAGAGCGTCAATCACAGATACGCAGTATTTT; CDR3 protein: CASSSRASITDTQYF
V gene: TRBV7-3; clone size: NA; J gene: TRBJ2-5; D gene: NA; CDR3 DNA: TGTGCCAGCAGCTCCATAGCGGAAGAGACCCAGTACTTC; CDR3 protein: CASSSIAEETQYF
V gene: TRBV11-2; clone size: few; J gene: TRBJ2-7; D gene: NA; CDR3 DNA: TGTGCCAGCAGCCCCTTATGGACGGGATCCTACGAGCAGTACTTC; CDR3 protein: CASSPLWTGSYEQYF
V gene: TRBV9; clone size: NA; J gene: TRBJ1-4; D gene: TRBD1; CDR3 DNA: TGTGCCAGCAGCCCTGGTCTGGGACAGGGGGCTGGTACTAATGAAAAACTGTTTTTT; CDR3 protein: CASSPGLGQGAGTNEKLFF
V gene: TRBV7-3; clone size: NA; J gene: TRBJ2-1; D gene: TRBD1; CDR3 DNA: TGTGCCAGCAGCTTATTGACAGGGGGCGCCTACAATGAGCAGTTCTTC; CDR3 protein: CASSLLTGGAYNEQFF
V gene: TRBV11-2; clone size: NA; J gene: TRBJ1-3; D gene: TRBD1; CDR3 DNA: TGTGCCAGCAGTTTCAGGGGGCGGACCGCTCTGGAAAACACCATATATTTT; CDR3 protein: CASSFRGRTALENTIYF
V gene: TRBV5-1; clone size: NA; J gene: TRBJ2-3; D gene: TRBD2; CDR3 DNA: TGCGCCAGCAGCTTAGGTAGCGGGAGTGGTGCGGATACGCAGTATTTT; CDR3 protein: CASSLGSGSGADTQYF
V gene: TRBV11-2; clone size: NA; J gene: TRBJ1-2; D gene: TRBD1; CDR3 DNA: TGTGCCAGCAGCCGATCCGCAGGGGGCAACTATGGCTACACCTTC; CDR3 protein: CASSRSAGGNYGYTF
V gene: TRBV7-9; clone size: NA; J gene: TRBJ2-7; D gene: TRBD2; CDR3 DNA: TGTGCCAGCAGCAACCCAGCGGGAGGGTCGTACGAGCAGTACTTC; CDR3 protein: CASSNPAGGSYEQYF
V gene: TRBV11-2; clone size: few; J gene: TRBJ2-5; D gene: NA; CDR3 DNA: TGTGCCAGCAGCACTATCGGTACCCAGTACTTC; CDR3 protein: CASSTIGTQYF
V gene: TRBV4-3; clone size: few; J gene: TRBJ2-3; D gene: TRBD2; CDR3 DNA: TGCGCCAGCAGCCAAGAGAAAGCGGGAGGGACAGATACGCAGTATTTT; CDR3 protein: CASSQEKAGGTDTQYF
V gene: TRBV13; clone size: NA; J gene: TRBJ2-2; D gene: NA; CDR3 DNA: TGTGCCAGCAGCTTCGACACCGGGGAGCTGTTTTTT; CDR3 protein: CASSFDTGELFF
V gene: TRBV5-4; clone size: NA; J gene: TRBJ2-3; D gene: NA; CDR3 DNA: TGTGCCAGCAGCCCGCGGACTGTCGGTAGCACAGATACGCAGTATTTT; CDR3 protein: CASSPRTVGSTDTQYF
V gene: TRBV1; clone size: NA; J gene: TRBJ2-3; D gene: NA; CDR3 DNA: TGCACCAGCAGCCCGCTAGCGGGGGGGCTCTCAGATACGCAGTATTTT; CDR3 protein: CTSSPLAGGLSDTQYF
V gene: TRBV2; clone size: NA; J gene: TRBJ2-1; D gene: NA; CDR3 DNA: TGTGCCAGCAGCACTCGAGTGGGGGGAATTTACAATGAGCAGTTCTTC; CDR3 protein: CASSTRVGGIYNEQFF
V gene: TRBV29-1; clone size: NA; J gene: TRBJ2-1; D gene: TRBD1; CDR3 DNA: TGCAGCGTTGTGGGAACAGGGGACTCCTACAATGAGCAGTTCTTC; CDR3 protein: CSVVGTGDSYNEQFF
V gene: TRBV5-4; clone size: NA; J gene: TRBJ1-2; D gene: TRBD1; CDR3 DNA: TGTGCCAGCAGCTCACGGACAGGGGTGGGAGGCTACACCTTC; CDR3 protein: CASSSRTGVGGYTF
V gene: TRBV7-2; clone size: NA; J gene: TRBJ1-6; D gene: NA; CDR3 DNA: TGTGCCAGCACCAGGAGGGCCTATAATTCACCCCTCCACTTT; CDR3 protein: CASTRRAYNSPLHF
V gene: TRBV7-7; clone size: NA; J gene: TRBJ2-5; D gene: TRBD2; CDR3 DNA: TGTGCTAGCACCAATAAACCGGGGGGGAGAGAGACCCAGTACTTC; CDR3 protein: CASTNKPGGRETQYF
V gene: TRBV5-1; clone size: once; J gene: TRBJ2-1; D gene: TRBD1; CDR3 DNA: TGCGCCAGCGGATCTCCCGGGACAGTTAACTACAATGAGCAGTTCTTC; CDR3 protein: CASGSPGTVNYNEQFF
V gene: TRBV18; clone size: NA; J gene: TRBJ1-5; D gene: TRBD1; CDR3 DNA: TGTGCCAGCTCCGGAGGGGGGACAGGGCAGCCCCAGCATTTT; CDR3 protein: CASSGGGTGQPQHF
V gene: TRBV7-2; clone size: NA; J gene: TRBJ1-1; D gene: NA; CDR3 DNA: TGTGCCAGCAGCTTAGGGCTCACTGAAGCTTTCTTT; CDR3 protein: CASSLGLTEAFF
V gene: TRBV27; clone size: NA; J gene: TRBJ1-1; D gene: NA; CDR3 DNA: TGTGCCAGCAGTTCCCGTGCTGAAGCTTTCTTT; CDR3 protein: CASSSRAEAFF
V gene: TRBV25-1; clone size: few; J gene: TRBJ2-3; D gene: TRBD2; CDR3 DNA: TGTGCCAGCAGTGAGGGGCTCCGACTAGCGGAAGGAACAGATACGCAGTATTTT; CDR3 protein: CASSEGLRLAEGTDTQYF
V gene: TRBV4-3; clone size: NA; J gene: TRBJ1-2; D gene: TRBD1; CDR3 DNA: TGCGCCAGCAGCCTTCAAGGGACAGGGAACTATGGCTACACCTTC; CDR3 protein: CASSLQGTGNYGYTF
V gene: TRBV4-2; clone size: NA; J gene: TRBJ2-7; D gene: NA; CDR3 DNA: TGTGCCAGCAGCCTAGGGGGGCAGGGGGCCTACGAGCAGTACTTC; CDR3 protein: CASSLGGQGAYEQYF